The following is a TCR beta chain sequence with its context. Primers used in a second PCR of roughly 6 to 11 cycles were a sample-barcoded 5' primer and a J-beta primer mix. Each CDR3 protein is one row after TCRdb ran MiXCR on the 5' RACE reads. Of over a million distinct CDR3 sequences in the sample, approximately 38% were seen once. This CDR3 comprises 14 residues. CDR1 is DFQATT and CDR2 is SNEGSKA in the germline V gene (reference sequence). V was shortened by 3 bases and J by 5 bases, with 14 bases between the two germline ends. The data were taken from a study of blood T cells in healthy people across ages.

The source of this sequence is a woman between 18 and 30 years old in good health. The chain uses TRBV20-1 and TRBJ1-5; D might be TRBD1 (5 bases). The sample was blood. The CDR3 DNA is TGCAGTGCTAGTTTTGGGCAGGGCTATCAGCCCCAGCATTTT. Its translation is CSASFGQGYQPQHF.